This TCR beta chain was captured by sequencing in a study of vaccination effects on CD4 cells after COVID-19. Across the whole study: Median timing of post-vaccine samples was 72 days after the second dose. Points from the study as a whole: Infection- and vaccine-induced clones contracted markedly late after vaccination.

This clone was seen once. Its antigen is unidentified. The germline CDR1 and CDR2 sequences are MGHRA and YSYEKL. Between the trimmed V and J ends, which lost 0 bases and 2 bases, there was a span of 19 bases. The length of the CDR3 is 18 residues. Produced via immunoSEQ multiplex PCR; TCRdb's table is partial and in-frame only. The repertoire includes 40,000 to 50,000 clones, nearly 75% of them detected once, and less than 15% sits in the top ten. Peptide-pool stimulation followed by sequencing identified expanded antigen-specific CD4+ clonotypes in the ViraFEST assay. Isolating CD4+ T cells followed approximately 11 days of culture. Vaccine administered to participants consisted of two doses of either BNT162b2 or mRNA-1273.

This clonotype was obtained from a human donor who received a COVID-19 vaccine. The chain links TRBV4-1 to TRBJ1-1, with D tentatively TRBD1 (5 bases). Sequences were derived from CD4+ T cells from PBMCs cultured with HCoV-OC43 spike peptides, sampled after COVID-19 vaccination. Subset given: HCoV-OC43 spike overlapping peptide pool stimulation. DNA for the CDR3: TGCGCCAGCAGCCAAGAGGGGGGAACTATATATGCCAACACTGAAGCTTTCTTT. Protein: CASSQEGGTIYANTEAFF.